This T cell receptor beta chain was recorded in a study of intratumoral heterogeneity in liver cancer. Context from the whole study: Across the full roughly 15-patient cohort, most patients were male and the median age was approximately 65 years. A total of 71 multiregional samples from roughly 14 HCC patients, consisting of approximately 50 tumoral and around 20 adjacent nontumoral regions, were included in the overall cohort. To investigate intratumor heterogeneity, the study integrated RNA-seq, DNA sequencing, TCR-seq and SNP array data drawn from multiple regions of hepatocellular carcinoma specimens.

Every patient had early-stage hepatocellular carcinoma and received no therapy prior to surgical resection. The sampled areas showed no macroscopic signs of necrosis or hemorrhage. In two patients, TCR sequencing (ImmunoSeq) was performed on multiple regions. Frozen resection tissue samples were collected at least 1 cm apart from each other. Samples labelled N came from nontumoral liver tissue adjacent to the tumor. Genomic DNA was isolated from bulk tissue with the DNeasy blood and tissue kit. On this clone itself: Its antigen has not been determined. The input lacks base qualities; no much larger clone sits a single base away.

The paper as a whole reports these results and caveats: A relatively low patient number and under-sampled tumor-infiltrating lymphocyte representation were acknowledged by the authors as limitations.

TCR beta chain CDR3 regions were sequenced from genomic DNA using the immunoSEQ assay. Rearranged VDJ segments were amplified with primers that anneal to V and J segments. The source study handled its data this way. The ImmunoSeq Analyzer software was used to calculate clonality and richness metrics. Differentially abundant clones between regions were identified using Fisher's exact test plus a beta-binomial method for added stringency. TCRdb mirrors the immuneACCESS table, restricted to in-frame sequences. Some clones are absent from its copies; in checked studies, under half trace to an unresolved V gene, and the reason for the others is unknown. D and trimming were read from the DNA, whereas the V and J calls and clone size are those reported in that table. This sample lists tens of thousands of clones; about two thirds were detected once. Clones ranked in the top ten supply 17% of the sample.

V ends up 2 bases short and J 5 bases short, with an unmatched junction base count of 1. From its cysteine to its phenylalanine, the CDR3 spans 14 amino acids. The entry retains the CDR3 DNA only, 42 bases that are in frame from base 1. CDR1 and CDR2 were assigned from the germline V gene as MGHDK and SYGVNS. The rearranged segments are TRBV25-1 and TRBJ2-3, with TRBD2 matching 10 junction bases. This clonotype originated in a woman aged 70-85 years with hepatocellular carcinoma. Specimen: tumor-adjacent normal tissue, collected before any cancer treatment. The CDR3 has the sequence CASSELAGEDTQYF. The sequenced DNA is TGTGCCAGCAGTGAACTAGCGGGAGAAGATACGCAGTATTTT.